The 9 T cell receptor beta chains reported below all come from one sample, sequenced in a study of OX40 agonist ivuxolimab in advanced cancers. Assay: immunoSEQ multiplex PCR; the TCRdb copy retains only in-frame clones and omits some. Here the sample spans 37,000 or so clones, approximately 80% being singletons. The sample was CD4+ or CD8+ T cells sorted from blood, taken in a trial of the OX40 agonist ivuxolimab. All receptors come from an adult with an advanced solid tumor such as melanoma, head and neck, liver or kidney cancer.

The chain joins TRBV5-4 to TRBJ2-3; D gene ambiguous. CDR1 and CDR2 (germline): SGHNT, YYREEE (reference sequence). The V end was cut by 3 bases, the J end by 0 bases, with 11 bases between. The CDR3 covers 15 residues. The CDR3: CASSSGPGSTDTQYF. DNA for the CDR3: TGTGCCAGCAGCTCCGGCCCCGGTAGCACAGATACGCAGTATTTT.

The rearrangement joins TRBV6-6 to TRBJ2-3, with TRBD1 matching over 9 bases. V trimming: 8 bases; J trimming: 4 bases; junction bases outside the gene matches: 10. Per germline, CDR1 MNHNY and CDR2 SVGAGI (reference sequence). The CDR3 sequence is 15 residues long. The CDR3 bases are TGTGCCAGCCGACAGAGGGACAGGGTATCAGATACGCAGTATTTT. This translates into CASRQRDRVSDTQYF.

The J gene is TRBJ2-5, the V gene TRBV5-4; 11 bases match TRBD2. CDR3 size: 15 residues. CDR1 and CDR2 from the germline V gene are SGHNT and YYREEE (reference sequence). Trimming took 6 bases from V and 2 from J; bases not matched to a gene: 6. The CDR3 here is CASTPSGGRQETQYF. The CDR3 DNA follows: TGTGCCAGCACCCCTAGCGGGGGGCGGCAAGAGACCCAGTACTTC.

This clone was counted once. The chain joins TRBV5-1 to TRBJ1-2; D is possibly TRBD1 (5 bases). V was shortened by 2 bases and J by 0 bases, with 20 bases between the two germline ends. The CDR3 loop spans 18 amino acids. Germline V gene data show CDR1 as SGHRS and CDR2 as YFSETQ. The CDR3 loop is CASSFQGRRWSPNYGYTF. CDR3 nucleotide sequence: TGCGCCAGCAGCTTCCAGGGACGTCGGTGGAGTCCTAACTATGGCTACACCTTC.

The chain joins TRBV4-1 to TRBJ2-3; the D gene is possibly TRBD2 (6 bases). V lost 2 bases and J lost 2, with 17 bases in between. The CDR3 consists of 17 residues. Germline V gene lookup returns CDR1 MGHRA and CDR2 YSYEKL. CDR3 sequence reads: CASSQLLSGGITDTQYF. The CDR3 DNA is TGCGCCAGCAGCCAACTTCTTAGCGGTGGGATCACAGATACGCAGTATTTT.

V and J are TRBV5-8 and TRBJ1-2; unclear D gene. Trimming took 0 bases from V and 8 from J, leaving 8 bases between them. Germline loops: CDR1 SGHTS, CDR2 YDEGEE. The CDR3 spans 12 residues. The CDR3 here is CASSLDMAGYTF. The CDR3 coding sequence is TGTGCCAGCAGCTTGGACATGGCAGGCTACACCTTC.

The rearrangement links TRBV7-9 to TRBJ2-3, with 8 bases aligning to TRBD1. CDR1 and CDR2 (germline): SEHNR, FQNEAQ (reference sequence). The ends lost 2 bases at V and 1 base at J; junction bases unmatched: 5. CDR3 length: 16 residues. CDR3 sequence reads: CASSLRLGQGTDTQYF. The CDR3 DNA reads as TGTGCCAGCAGCTTACGTTTGGGACAGGGCACAGATACGCAGTATTTT.

V gene TRBV30 combines with J gene TRBJ2-5, with a weak D call TRBD2 (6 bases). Germline V gene sequence: CDR1 GTSNPN, CDR2 SVGIG (reference sequence). V gave up 0 bases and J gave up 5 bases, with 13 bases separating them. The CDR3 is made up of 14 amino acids. The CDR3, as DNA: TGTGCCTGGAGTGTGGGGCTAGCGTGGGAGACCCAGTACTTC. Its protein is CAWSVGLAWETQYF.

The chain joins TRBV7-2 to TRBJ2-3; TRBD2 matches at 11 bases. V lost 5 bases to trimming and J lost 1 base; unmatched junction nucleotides: 8. Germline assignment: CDR1 SGHTA and CDR2 FQGNSA. The CDR3 sequence is 17 residues long. The CDR3: CASSLRLAGLRTDTQYF. The CDR3 DNA is TGTGCCAGCAGCCTCAGACTAGCGGGGCTCCGCACAGATACGCAGTATTTT.